This T cell receptor (beta chain) appears in the sequencing data of a study of CD8 T cells in ankylosing spondylitis. The V and J ends lost 5 bases and 0 bases respectively, with 14 bases between them. The CDR3 is 16 amino acids. The germline gives CDR1 KGHSH, CDR2 LQKENI. In its sample, this clonotype was seen many times. TCRdb called the 5' RACE reads again in MiXCR, with one record for every CDR3 protein. The table shows hundreds of thousands of distinct CDR3 sequences, with 8% to 9.5% occurring only once. The sequenced sample was blood, either unsorted or a sorted T cell fraction (not recorded which). This rearrangement joins TRBV18 to TRBJ1-3; D might be TRBD1 (5 bases). The sequence came from a male donor with ankylosing spondylitis or in good health (not recorded which). This CDR3 reads CASSLGPLPSGNTIYF. The DNA of the CDR3 is TGTGCCAGCTCATTGGGACCGCTCCCCTCTGGAAACACCATATATTTT. Based on the CDR3 plus reference TRBV18 and TRBJ1-3, the full variable domain is NAGVMQNPRHLVRRRGQEARLRCSPMKGHSHVYWYRQLPEEGLKFMVYLQKENIIDESGMPKERFSAEFPKEGPSILRIQQVVRGDSAAYFCASSLGPLPSGNTIYFGEGSWLTVV.